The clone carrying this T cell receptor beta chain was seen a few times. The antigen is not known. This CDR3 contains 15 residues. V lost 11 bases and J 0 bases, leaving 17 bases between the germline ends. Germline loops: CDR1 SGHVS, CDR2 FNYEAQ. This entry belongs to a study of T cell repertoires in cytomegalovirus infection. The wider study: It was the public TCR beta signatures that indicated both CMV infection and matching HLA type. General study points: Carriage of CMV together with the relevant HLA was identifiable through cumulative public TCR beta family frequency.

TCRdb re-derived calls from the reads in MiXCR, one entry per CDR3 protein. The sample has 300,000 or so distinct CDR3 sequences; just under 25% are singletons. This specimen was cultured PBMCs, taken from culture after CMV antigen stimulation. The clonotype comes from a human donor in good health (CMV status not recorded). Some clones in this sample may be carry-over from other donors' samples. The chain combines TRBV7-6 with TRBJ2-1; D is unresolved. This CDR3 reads CAWAGGGRSYNEQFF. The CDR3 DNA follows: TGTGCCTGGGCTGGCGGCGGCCGCTCCTACAATGAGCAGTTCTTC.